One sample yielded the 28 T cell receptor beta chains listed below, sequenced in a study of blood T cell repertoires in COVID-19. Measured with immunoSEQ multiplex PCR; TCRdb has only the in-frame clones, and not every one. Seen here are around 270,000 clones, around 82% observed once, and the top ten hold roughly 14%. Material for sequencing was peripheral blood. These receptors were obtained from a person between 65 and 79 years old with COVID-19, enrolled during active disease.

The chain recombines TRBV10-3 with TRBJ1-1, with TRBD1 as a possible D gene (5 bases). The CDR3 consists of 12 residues. Germline V lookup: CDR1 ENHRY, CDR2 SYGVKD. V was pared by 6 bases and J by 6 bases, with 11 bases between. CDR3 sequence reads: CAIRGGVAEAFF. The CDR3 region has the DNA TGTGCCATCAGGGGAGGGGTGGCTGAAGCTTTCTTT.

This clone was picked up one time. The chain employs TRBV20-1 and TRBJ1-4; maybe TRBD1 (5 bases). This CDR3 region has 11 residues. V lost 4 bases, J lost 8 bases, and 8 bases lay in between. Germline V gives CDR1 DFQATT, CDR2 SNEGSKA (reference sequence). The chain's CDR3 is CSAKGREKLFF. CDR3 DNA: TGCAGTGCTAAGGGGAGGGAAAAACTGTTTTTT.

The V gene is TRBV29-1, the J gene TRBJ2-1; 13 bases match TRBD2. From germline, CDR1 is SQVTM and CDR2 ANQGSEA. V lost 7 bases to trimming and J lost 1 base; unmatched junction nucleotides: 7. This CDR3 has 16 amino acids. The CDR3 spells CSGGLAGVHSYNEQFF. In DNA form, the CDR3 reads TGCAGCGGCGGACTAGCGGGAGTACATTCCTACAATGAGCAGTTCTTC.

The V and J genes are TRBV2 and TRBJ1-2, with TRBD1 identical over 7 bases. This CDR3 has 15 residues. V was pared by 2 bases and J by 1 base, with 4 bases of the junction left unmatched. Germline V lookup: CDR1 SNHLY, CDR2 FYNNEI. Here the CDR3 reads CASSERQGGNYGYTF. The CDR3 DNA sequence: TGTGCCAGCAGTGAACGACAGGGAGGTAACTATGGCTACACCTTC.

The chain has TRBV21-1 and TRBJ1-1. TRBV21-1 is termed a pseudogene. The CDR3 length is 15 residues. The CDR3 here is CASSKRGGLNTEAFF. The DNA of the CDR3 is TGTGCCAGCAGCAAACGGGGGGGGTTGAACACTGAAGCTTTCTTT.

The V call is TRBV3-1 (or the pseudogene TRBV3-2), the J call TRBJ1-1; 9 bases fit TRBD1. The CDR3 covers 13 residues. The V gene end was trimmed by 0 bases and the J gene end by 9 bases; junction bases not matched to a gene: 2. CDR1 and CDR2 from the germline V gene are LGHDT and YNNKEL (reference sequence). CDR3 coding DNA: TGTGCCAGCAGCCAAGAGACAGGGGGTAAAGCTTTCTTT. It codes for CASSQETGGKAFF.

This sequence joins TRBV19 and TRBJ1-2; D may be TRBD1 (6 bases). Between the trimmed V and J ends, which lost 8 bases and 6 bases, there was a span of 28 bases. Germline assignment: CDR1 LNHDA and CDR2 SQIVND (reference sequence). The CDR3 is 17 residues long. The CDR3 coding sequence is TGTGCCAGTCAAACCGGACCTACCGACAGGACCGTGGATGGCTACACCTTC. Translation: CASQTGPTDRTVDGYTF.

The chain combines TRBV9 with TRBJ2-3; tentative D call: TRBD2 (6 bases). There are 14 residues in the CDR3. V lost 0 bases to trimming and J lost 2 bases, with 7 bases between them. Per the germline V gene, CDR1 is SGDLS and CDR2 is YYNGEE. Here the CDR3 reads CASSVASVTDTQYF. CDR3 bases: TGTGCCAGCAGCGTAGCTAGCGTCACAGATACGCAGTATTTT. Using reference TRBV9 and TRBJ2-3 for the parts outside the CDR3, the full variable domain is DSGVTQTPKHLITATGQRVTLRCSPRSGDLSVYWYQQSLDQGLQFLIQYYNGEERAKGNILERFSAQQFPDLHSELNLSSLELGDSALYFCASSVASVTDTQYFGPGTRLTVL.

The chain links TRBV5-1 to TRBJ1-3; 8 bases match TRBD1. Trimming cost V 1 base and J 9 bases; bases outside gene matches: 9. Germline CDR1 SGHRS, CDR2 YFSETQ. This CDR3 is 15 amino acids long. The CDR3 reads CASSLFETGVRTIYF. CDR3 coding DNA: TGCGCCAGCAGCTTGTTCGAGACAGGGGTTCGCACCATATATTTT. Full variable domain (missing parts from reference TRBV5-1 and TRBJ1-3): KAGVTQTPRYLIKTRGQQVTLSCSPISGHRSVSWYQQTPGQGLQFLFEYFSETQRNKGNFPGRFSGRQFSNSRSEMNVSTLELGDSALYLCASSLFETGVRTIYFGEGSWLTVV.

The CDR3, as DNA: TGTGCCAGCAGTTATCCCGGGACTCGGGAGACCCAGTACTTC. Translation: CASSYPGTRETQYF. The rearrangement links TRBV6-5 to TRBJ2-5; the D gene is possibly TRBD2 (6 bases). The CDR3 is made up of 14 amino acids. Between the trimmed V and J ends, which lost 3 bases and 5 bases, there was a span of 13 bases. The germline CDR1 and CDR2 sequences are MNHEY and SVGAGI.

The V and J genes are TRBV9 and TRBJ1-6; D is possibly TRBD1 (6 bases). Per the germline V gene, CDR1 is SGDLS and CDR2 is YYNGEE. V shed 4 bases and J shed 3 bases, with 8 bases lying between them. The CDR3 consists of 14 residues. For the CDR3, the DNA is TGTGCCAGCAGCCGACAGGACTATAATTCACCCCTCCACTTT. Its translation is CASSRQDYNSPLHF. The variable domain in full, with the rest retrieved from reference TRBV9 and TRBJ1-6, is DSGVTQTPKHLITATGQRVTLRCSPRSGDLSVYWYQQSLDQGLQFLIQYYNGEERAKGNILERFSAQQFPDLHSELNLSSLELGDSALYFCASSRQDYNSPLHFGNGTRLTVT.

The chain combines TRBV6-6 with TRBJ1-2; D remains unclear. V lost 5 bases to trimming and J lost 0 bases, with 10 bases between them. Germline V gene lookup returns CDR1 MNHNY and CDR2 SVGAGI (reference sequence). The CDR3 totals 14 residues. CDR3 DNA: TGTGCCAGCAGTGCAGGCAGCCCTAACTATGGCTACACCTTC. This sequence encodes CASSAGSPNYGYTF.

The V and J genes are TRBV3-1 (or the pseudogene TRBV3-2) and TRBJ2-1; tentatively, D is TRBD1 (5 bases). The CDR3 consists of 15 residues. From germline, CDR1 is LGHDT and CDR2 YNNKEL (reference sequence). Trimming removed 1 base at V and 3 bases at J, with 10 bases between. CDR3 residues: CASSQVRQGYNEQFF. The CDR3 region has the DNA TGTGCCAGCAGCCAAGTTAGGCAGGGCTACAATGAGCAGTTCTTC.

The genes are TRBV10-3 and TRBJ1-1; D possibly corresponds to TRBD1 (6 bases). Germline CDR1 is ENHRY and CDR2 is SYGVKD. Deletions cut 7 bases from V and 2 bases from J, with 11 bases between. The CDR3 runs 13 residues. The CDR3 reads CAIKWTENTEAFF. Written as DNA, the CDR3 is TGTGCCATCAAGTGGACAGAAAACACTGAAGCTTTCTTT.

CDR3 region: CASVQGVYNSPLHF. CDR3 coding DNA: TGTGCCAGCGTACAGGGGGTTTATAATTCACCCCTCCACTTT. The gene calls are TRBV6-5 and TRBJ1-6, with 8 nucleotides matching TRBD1. Trimming at V came to 8 bases and at J to 4 bases, leaving 4 bases not matched to a gene. This CDR3 spans 14 amino acids. From germline, CDR1 is MNHEY and CDR2 SVGAGI.

J is TRBJ1-6 and V is TRBV6-2 or TRBV6-3; 12 bases are a match to TRBD1. The CDR3 length is 15 residues. V was clipped by 0 bases and J by 11 bases; unmatched bases: 2. Germline V gives CDR1 MNHEY, CDR2 SVGEGT. The CDR3 DNA reads TGTGCCAGCAGTTACTCGGGACAGGGGGCTACACCCCTCCACTTT. It translates to CASSYSGQGATPLHF.

This chain connects TRBV5-1 to TRBJ2-5; D perhaps matches TRBD2 (5 bases). Germline CDR1 is SGHRS and CDR2 is YFSETQ. V lost 0 bases to trimming and J lost 2 bases, with 11 bases between them. There are 15 residues in the CDR3. The CDR3 loop reads CASSLVGVRQETQYF. The CDR3 DNA follows: TGCGCCAGCAGCTTGGTCGGGGTCAGGCAAGAGACCCAGTACTTC.

The rearrangement links TRBV5-1 to TRBJ2-7; 7 bases fit TRBD1. Germline V lookup: CDR1 SGHRS, CDR2 YFSETQ. The CDR3 has 15 amino acids. Unmatched junction bases numbered 14, after V lost 5 bases and J lost 6 bases. The CDR3 DNA follows: TGCGCCAGCAGACCTCTAGCCACCACAGGGGCCGAGCAGTACTTC. Its protein product is CASRPLATTGAEQYF.

V usage is TRBV6-1 and J usage is TRBJ1-2; D perhaps matches TRBD1 (5 bases). Germline V gives CDR1 MNHNS, CDR2 SASEGT. V was trimmed by 2 bases and J by 8 bases, leaving 15 bases between them. The CDR3 consists of 14 residues. CDR3 sequence: CASSEWGGSEGYTF. For the CDR3, the DNA is TGTGCCAGCAGTGAATGGGGGGGTTCGGAAGGCTACACCTTC.

CDR3 bases: TGCGCCAGCACGTCCACAGGGAATACCGGGGAGCTGTTTTTT. It specifies CASTSTGNTGELFF. The chain has TRBV5-1 and TRBJ2-2; possible D gene TRBD1, 6 bases. Germline CDR1 and CDR2: SGHRS and YFSETQ. The V end was cut by 6 bases, the J end by 5 bases, with 14 bases between. The CDR3 runs 14 residues. Full variable domain (missing parts from reference TRBV5-1 and TRBJ2-2): KAGVTQTPRYLIKTRGQQVTLSCSPISGHRSVSWYQQTPGQGLQFLFEYFSETQRNKGNFPGRFSGRQFSNSRSEMNVSTLELGDSALYLCASTSTGNTGELFFGEGSRLTVL.

The rearrangement uses TRBV28 and TRBJ1-4, with TRBD1 matching over 9 bases. V lost 4 bases and J lost 6; bases outside the gene matches: 9. The V gene's germline CDR1 is MDHEN and CDR2 SYDVKM. The CDR3 extends over 16 amino acids. The CDR3 DNA reads as TGTGCCAGCAGTTCAGAAACAGGGGGCGCATATGAAAAACTGTTTTTT. This encodes CASSSETGGAYEKLFF.

This chain links TRBV6-6 with TRBJ2-7; 8 nucleotides agree with TRBD1. This CDR3 is 15 amino acids long. Germline V lookup: CDR1 MNHNY, CDR2 SVGAGI (reference sequence). V shed 3 bases, J shed 9 bases, and the junction held 13 bases outside the gene matches. The CDR3 DNA reads as TGTGCCAGCAGTTATGGGCAGGGGGCGCGGGGATGGCAGTACTTC. Translated, it gives CASSYGQGARGWQYF.

V is TRBV3-1 (or the pseudogene TRBV3-2) and J is TRBJ2-5; D might be TRBD2 (5 bases). V dropped 3 bases and J dropped 7 bases, with 9 bases sitting between them. This CDR3 comprises 12 residues. CDR1 and CDR2 from the germline V gene are LGHDT and YNNKEL (reference sequence). The CDR3 nucleotides read TGTGCCAGCAGCCACGGAGGCCGGACCCAGTACTTC. Protein sequence: CASSHGGRTQYF.

This clone showed up just once. V usage is TRBV9 and J usage is TRBJ1-1; 7 bases are shared with TRBD1. V trimming: 2 bases; J trimming: 0 bases; junction bases outside the gene matches: 4. CDR3 size: 15 residues. Germline V lookup: CDR1 SGDLS, CDR2 YYNGEE. Written as DNA, the CDR3 is TGTGCCAGCAGCGTCCGACAGGGATTGAACACTGAAGCTTTCTTT. Its protein product is CASSVRQGLNTEAFF. The full variable domain, in which reference TRBV9 and TRBJ1-1 provide the parts outside the CDR3, is DSGVTQTPKHLITATGQRVTLRCSPRSGDLSVYWYQQSLDQGLQFLIQYYNGEERAKGNILERFSAQQFPDLHSELNLSSLELGDSALYFCASSVRQGLNTEAFFGQGTRLTVV.

This chain connects TRBV6-5 to TRBJ2-2; 10 bases map to TRBD2. The CDR3 contains 15 residues. The trim removed 5 bases at V and 7 bases at J, leaving 7 bases unmatched. CDR1 is MNHEY, CDR2 SVGAGI, per germline. The DNA of the CDR3 is TGTGCCAGCAGTCGGCCGGGACTAGCGAACGGGGAGCTGTTTTTT. As protein: CASSRPGLANGELFF.

This sequence joins TRBV7-2 and TRBJ2-5; 11 nucleotides match TRBD2. Germline V gene data show CDR1 as SGHTA and CDR2 as FQGNSA. Losses at the gene ends were 6 bases for V and 2 bases for J; bases not matched to a gene: 5. There are 15 residues in the CDR3. The CDR3 protein is CASRRTSGPQETQYF. CDR3 sequence (DNA): TGTGCCAGCAGGAGGACTAGCGGGCCACAAGAGACCCAGTACTTC.

This clone was picked up a small number of times. V gene TRBV10-3 combines with J gene TRBJ2-1; possible D gene TRBD2, 6 bases. The CDR3 consists of 15 residues. V lost 0 bases, J lost 6 bases, and 12 bases lay in between. Per the germline V gene, CDR1 is ENHRY and CDR2 is SYGVKD. This chain's CDR3 is CAISESERVGNEQFF. The DNA of the CDR3 is TGTGCCATCAGTGAGTCGGAGCGGGTGGGCAATGAGCAGTTCTTC.

This rearrangement joins TRBV7-9 to TRBJ1-1, with 9 bases fitting TRBD1. Per the germline V gene, CDR1 is SEHNR and CDR2 is FQNEAQ (reference sequence). The CDR3 totals 14 residues. V gave up 4 bases and J gave up 4 bases; unmatched junction bases: 4. CDR3 residues: CASSSRQGGTEAFF. CDR3 DNA: TGTGCCAGCAGCTCAAGACAGGGGGGCACTGAAGCTTTCTTT.